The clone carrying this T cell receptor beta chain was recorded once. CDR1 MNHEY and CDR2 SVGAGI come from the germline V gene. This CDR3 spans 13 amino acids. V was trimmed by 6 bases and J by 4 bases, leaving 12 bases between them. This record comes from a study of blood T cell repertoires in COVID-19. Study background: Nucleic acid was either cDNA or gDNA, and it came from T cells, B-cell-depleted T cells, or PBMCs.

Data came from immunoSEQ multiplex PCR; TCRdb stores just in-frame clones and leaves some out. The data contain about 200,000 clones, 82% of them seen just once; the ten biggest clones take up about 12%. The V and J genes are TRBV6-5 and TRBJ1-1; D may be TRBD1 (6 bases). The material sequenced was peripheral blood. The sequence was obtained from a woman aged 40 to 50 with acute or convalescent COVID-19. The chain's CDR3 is CASRTTGTTEAFF. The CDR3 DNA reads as TGTGCCAGCAGGACTACAGGGACCACTGAAGCTTTCTTT.